The clone carrying this T cell receptor (beta chain) was seen a single time. Its antigen is still unknown. Authors' data handling: From ImmunoSEQ came sequences covering only the junction and carrying no quality scores, so filtering differed. The data were produced by immunoSEQ multiplex PCR, yet TCRdb's version contains in-frame clones alone and is incomplete. V, J and clone size derive from that table, while D and trimming were established from the DNA sequence. The sample has about 1.5 million clones, 95% to 99% seen once. The data belong to a study of shared clonotypes between healthy human individuals. Study observations and caveats: The low donor count limited represented genetic and exposure-history diversity.

This CDR3 is built from 15 residues. Germline V gene lookup returns CDR1 SGHTA and CDR2 FQGNSA. Trimming pared 6 bases from V and 0 bases from J, leaving 12 bases between. Naive CD45RA+ and memory CD45RA-negative subsets were split from CD4+ cells. The V gene is TRBV7-2, the J gene TRBJ2-1; D might be TRBD2 (5 bases). The sample taken for sequencing was naive CD4+ T cells sorted from blood. Subset in this sample: CD45RA+ positively selected. The receptor was derived from a man aged 25-45 years in good health. The CDR3, as DNA: TGTGCCAGCAGACTAACCCGGGACTCCTACAATGAGCAGTTCTTC. Amino acid sequence: CASRLTRDSYNEQFF.